This is a list of T cell receptor beta chains from one sample in a study of blood T cells in healthy people across ages. In TCRdb, the 5' RACE reads were re-called with MiXCR into one record per CDR3 protein. The sample has roughly 1,500,000 distinct CDR3 sequences, around 42% seen once. The sequencing input was blood. Receptors originate from a woman in her late teens or twenties in good health. CDR3s include the opening cysteine and the closing phenylalanine or tryptophan. The D gene is left open where the match is weak. Size is stated for part of the rows, as once, few or many counts, or as a class when the clone is expanded.

DNA,CDR3,V,size,D,length,J
TGCAGTGCCGTCAAGCGGGGGGGGAGCACAGATACGCAGTATTTT,CSAVKRGGSTDTQYF,TRBV20-1,-,TRBD2,15,TRBJ2-3
TGCAGTGCTGGGAAGGGTGGGACAGGGAAGTACGAGCAGTACTTC,CSAGKGGTGKYEQYF,TRBV20-1,-,TRBD1,15,TRBJ2-7
TGCAGTGCTAGAGAGGGTCGGGGACCAAGCTACGAGCAGTACTTC,CSAREGRGPSYEQYF,TRBV20-1,-,-,15,TRBJ2-7
TGCAGCGTTGGGACTAGCGCCGCAGAGACCCAGTACTTC,CSVGTSAAETQYF,TRBV29-1,few,TRBD2,13,TRBJ2-5
TGTGCCAGCAGCTTATATGGACAGGGGTCAGGGGAGCAGTACTTC,CASSLYGQGSGEQYF,TRBV7-8,few,TRBD1,15,TRBJ2-7
TGTGCCAGCAGCCCAGATATAGGATATGGCTACACCTTC,CASSPDIGYGYTF,TRBV7-3,many,-,13,TRBJ1-2
TGTGCCAGCAGCCCCCCCCAGGGCAGCAATCAGCCCCAGCATTTT,CASSPPQGSNQPQHF,TRBV2,-,-,15,TRBJ1-5
TGTGCCAGCAGCCAAGAACCACAGGGGAACACCGGGGAGCTGTTTTTT,CASSQEPQGNTGELFF,TRBV4-2,few,-,16,TRBJ2-2
TGCAGTGCTAGAGATCTAGGGGAGACCCAGTACTTC,CSARDLGETQYF,TRBV20-1,-,-,12,TRBJ2-5
TGTGCCAGCAGTGAAGAATCCGGGCTCCCGCAGTTCTTC,CASSEESGLPQFF,TRBV6-1,-,-,13,TRBJ2-1
TGTGCCAGCAGGGGGACAGGCGTCCTCTATGGCTACACCTTC,CASRGTGVLYGYTF,TRBV6-6,-,TRBD1,14,TRBJ1-2
TGCGCCAGCAGCTCGTTAGCTGAGGGAACCGGGGAGCTGTTTTTT,CASSSLAEGTGELFF,TRBV5-1,-,-,15,TRBJ2-2
TGTGCCAGCAGTTCCTTTGTAGGGGGTAAAGAGACCCAGTACTTC,CASSSFVGGKETQYF,TRBV27,-,-,15,TRBJ2-5
TGTGCCACCAGTGATCTGCCGGGACAGCTACAGTATTTT,CATSDLPGQLQYF,TRBV24-1,few,TRBD1,13,TRBJ2-3
TGTGCCAGCAGCCAAGTAACAGGCGAAATTAAAACCTACGAGCAGTACTTC,CASSQVTGEIKTYEQYF,TRBV3-1,-,-,17,TRBJ2-7
TGTGCCACCAGTGATTTCCGTAGCGGCAATGAGCAGTACTTC,CATSDFRSGNEQYF,TRBV24-1,once,-,14,TRBJ2-5
TGCAGTGCTAACGATAGGGTAGGAGCCTACGAGCAGTACTTC,CSANDRVGAYEQYF,TRBV20-1,-,-,14,TRBJ2-7
TGTGCCAGCAGCACCACGACAGGGAGGAGGTCCTACGAGCAGTACTTC,CASSTTTGRRSYEQYF,TRBV28,once,-,16,TRBJ2-7
TGTGCCAGCAGTTATAAGGGACTGAGGGTCTGCGAGCAGTACTTC,CASSYKGLRVCEQYF,TRBV6-6,few,-,15,TRBJ2-7
TGTGCCAGCAGTGAAGAGGGGGCGATTCCTGAAGCTTTCTTT,CASSEEGAIPEAFF,TRBV25-1,-,TRBD1,14,TRBJ1-1
TGTGCCAGCAGAAGGGACTTGAACAATGAGCAGTTCTTC,CASRRDLNNEQFF,TRBV7-9,once,-,13,TRBJ2-1
TGTGCCAGCTCACGATCGGGACATAGTCCTCAAGAGACCCAGTACTTC,CASSRSGHSPQETQYF,TRBV18,-,-,16,TRBJ2-5
TGTGCCAGCAGTTGGGGGAATGGCAATGAGCAGTTCTTC,CASSWGNGNEQFF,TRBV27,-,-,13,TRBJ2-1
TGCGCCAGCAGACAGGGGGCATCCTACGAGCAGTACTTC,CASRQGASYEQYF,TRBV6-5,many,TRBD1,13,TRBJ2-7
TGTGCCAGCAGATACAGCGGGGTCACCGCCATTTATAATTCACCCCTCCACTTT,CASRYSGVTAIYNSPLHF,TRBV6-2/TRBV6-3,few,-,18,TRBJ1-6
TGTGCCAGCAGTTCCCGCGGGACAGAAGAGACCCAGTACTTC,CASSSRGTEETQYF,TRBV6-2/TRBV6-3,-,-,14,TRBJ2-5
TGCGCCAGCAGCTATACAGGTGAAGCTAACTATGGCTACACCTTC,CASSYTGEANYGYTF,TRBV5-1,-,-,15,TRBJ1-2
TGCGCCAGCAGCTTGGCAAAGGGACAGAAGAACACTGAAGCTTTCTTT,CASSLAKGQKNTEAFF,TRBV5-1,-,TRBD1,16,TRBJ1-1
TGTGCCAGCAGTTTACAAGCGGGAGGTATTGATACGCAGTATTTT,CASSLQAGGIDTQYF,TRBV12-3/TRBV12-4,once,TRBD2,15,TRBJ2-3
TGCAGTGCTAGAGATTCGGGCCAGGTAGACAATGAGCAGTTCTTC,CSARDSGQVDNEQFF,TRBV20-1,-,-,15,TRBJ2-1
TGTGCCAGCAATGGCGGTGATCAGCCCCAGCATTTT,CASNGGDQPQHF,TRBV6-6,few,-,12,TRBJ1-5
TGTGCCAGCAGCTTCTCGGGACTAGATTTAATGATTCGGTTCTTC,CASSFSGLDLMIRFF,TRBV13,few,TRBD2,15,TRBJ2-1
TGTGCCAGCAGCCAAGAGCTAGCGGGAGAACCGTCTAATTCCTACAATGAGCAGTTCTTC,CASSQELAGEPSNSYNEQFF,TRBV4-2,few,TRBD2,20,TRBJ2-1
TGTGCCAGCAGCCCAACACATTATCAGCCCCAGCATTTT,CASSPTHYQPQHF,TRBV13,-,-,13,TRBJ1-5
TGTGCCTGGAGTTTGCTAGAAAAAAAGCCTCTGAACACTGAAGCTTTCTTT,CAWSLLEKKPLNTEAFF,TRBV30,-,-,17,TRBJ1-1
TGTGCCAGCAGCTTGGAGGGGACGAACAAAAACATTCAGTACTTC,CASSLEGTNKNIQYF,TRBV7-3,-,-,15,TRBJ2-4
TGCAGCGTTTTAAGCGGACAGGGGGCCGGCACAAATACGCAGTATTTT,CSVLSGQGAGTNTQYF,TRBV29-1,-,TRBD1,16,TRBJ2-3
TGTGCCTGGAGTGTAAAGCGGGAGCTAGACGGTGAGCAGTTCTTC,CAWSVKRELDGEQFF,TRBV30,-,TRBD2,15,TRBJ2-1
TGCAGTGCCCCAAAGACCAGCGGGGGGTCCTACGAGCAGTACTTC,CSAPKTSGGSYEQYF,TRBV20-1,-,TRBD2,15,TRBJ2-7
TGTGCCATCAGTGAGTCGACCAGCACCGGGGAGCTGTTTTTT,CAISESTSTGELFF,TRBV10-3,once,-,14,TRBJ2-2
TGTGCCTGGAATGGACAGCCAACTAATGAAAAACTGTTTTTT,CAWNGQPTNEKLFF,TRBV30,few,-,14,TRBJ1-4
TGTGCCAGCAGTCCCTTAGAAGGGGGAGGTGAAAAACTGTTTTTT,CASSPLEGGGEKLFF,TRBV12-3/TRBV12-4,-,-,15,TRBJ1-4
TGCGCCAGCACCCTTAGGGGACTAGCGGGGGGGCCTGAGCAGTTCTTC,CASTLRGLAGGPEQFF,TRBV5-1,-,TRBD2,16,TRBJ2-1
TGCAGTGCTAGAGATCATCACGGCTCTACGTGGGAGCAGTACTTC,CSARDHHGSTWEQYF,TRBV20-1,once,-,15,TRBJ2-7
TGTGCCAGCAGCTTGGCGGACGGCCAAGTTTACATTCAGTACTTC,CASSLADGQVYIQYF,TRBV5-6,-,-,15,TRBJ2-4
TGCAGTGCTAGATGGTTGCAGGGCTCTCAAGAGACCCAGTACTTC,CSARWLQGSQETQYF,TRBV20-1,-,-,15,TRBJ2-5
TGCAGTGCTATAACTTACTCCTCCTACGAGCAGTACTTC,CSAITYSSYEQYF,TRBV20-1,-,-,13,TRBJ2-7
TGTGCCACTGGAGGGCAGGGCGGCCCCTACGAGCAGTACTTC,CATGGQGGPYEQYF,TRBV3-1,few,-,14,TRBJ2-7
TGCGCCAGCAGCTTGACAGGGTTCGAGCAGTACTTC,CASSLTGFEQYF,TRBV5-1,-,-,12,TRBJ2-7
TGCGCCAGCAGCCTGGGGGACAGCGCCGACTATGGCTACACCTTC,CASSLGDSADYGYTF,TRBV5-1,many,TRBD1,15,TRBJ1-2
TGTGCCAGCAGTTACGGGGACAGGTACACCGGGGAGCTGTTTTTT,CASSYGDRYTGELFF,TRBV6-5,-,TRBD1,15,TRBJ2-2
TGTGCCAGCAGTCGACGTACAGGGGAGGGCTATGGCTACACCTTC,CASSRRTGEGYGYTF,TRBV7-2,-,TRBD1,15,TRBJ1-2
TGTGCCAGCAGTTTACAGCCCTTTCCCGGCACAGATACGCAGTATTTT,CASSLQPFPGTDTQYF,TRBV27,-,-,16,TRBJ2-3
TGTGCCAGCCGGGGACAGGGGTGGGATACGCAGTATTTT,CASRGQGWDTQYF,TRBV2,few,TRBD1,13,TRBJ2-3
TGTGCCAGCAGTTACTCGATCAATCAGCCCCAGCATTTT,CASSYSINQPQHF,TRBV6-6,-,-,13,TRBJ1-5
TGTGCCAGCAGCTTGTATAGCGGGGGGTTGGCAGATACGCAGTATTTT,CASSLYSGGLADTQYF,TRBV5-4,few,TRBD2,16,TRBJ2-3
TGCGCCAGCAGCTTTAGGGTTGCATCCTACGAGCAGTACTTC,CASSFRVASYEQYF,TRBV5-1,few,-,14,TRBJ2-7
TGTGCCAGCTACAAATCGGGACAGGGGGCTGAGACCCAGTACTTC,CASYKSGQGAETQYF,TRBV28,-,TRBD1,15,TRBJ2-5
TGTGCCAGCAGCCAAATAAGGGGGGGAGGAGAGACCCAGTACTTC,CASSQIRGGGETQYF,TRBV3-1,few,-,15,TRBJ2-5